Below, one T cell receptor (beta chain) is given with its context. CDR3 size: 15 residues. J gave up 10 bases and V 0 bases, and 2 bases lay outside the gene matches. Germline CDR1 and CDR2: SGHTA and FQGNSA. The PCR ran on 60 Vbeta and 13 Jbeta primers. Repertoires were generated with immunoSEQ multiplex PCR, while TCRdb's copy carries only in-frame clones and drops some. The table lists over 80,000 clones, about 80% of them singletons. This specimen belongs to a study of cytomegalovirus exposure and HLA in healthy donors. The sequenced sample was PBMCs. The sequence derives from a female donor in good health and CMV-seronegative. The V gene is TRBV7-2, the J gene TRBJ2-1; 14 nucleotides agree with TRBD2. For the CDR3, the DNA is TGTGCCAGCAGCTTAGCCGGGACTAGCGGGGGCGAGCAGTTCTTC. Its translation: CASSLAGTSGGEQFF.